These 3 T cell receptor beta chains were sequenced from one sample in a study of cytomegalovirus exposure and HLA in healthy donors. The PCR was carried out with 60 Vbeta primers and 13 Jbeta primers. The data were produced by immunoSEQ multiplex PCR, yet TCRdb's version contains in-frame clones alone and is incomplete. The data show fewer than 200,000 clones, approximately 80% seen once. The specimen sequenced was PBMCs. The receptors shown here come from a woman in her thirties in good health and CMV-seropositive.

The chain links TRBV5-8 to TRBJ1-2, with D possibly matching TRBD1 (5 bases). Germline V gives CDR1 SGHTS, CDR2 YDEGEE. V was cut by 4 bases and J by 7 bases, with 11 bases left in between. There are 12 residues in the CDR3. CDR3: CASSLNTGGYTF. CDR3 sequence (DNA): TGTGCCAGCAGCCTAAACACAGGTGGCTACACCTTC.

This rearrangement joins TRBV7-2 to TRBJ2-7; 7 bases are shared with TRBD2. After removal of 3 bases from V and 3 bases from J, the junction contained 8 bases not matched to a gene. Germline V lookup: CDR1 SGHTA, CDR2 FQGNSA. The CDR3 is 15 residues long. CDR3: CASSFAVTSFYEQYF. The CDR3 DNA reads as TGTGCCAGCAGCTTCGCTGTGACTAGCTTCTACGAGCAGTACTTC.

The chain couples TRBV7-3 to TRBJ2-1, with 10 bases identical to TRBD2. With 2 bases clipped from V and 7 bases from J, the junction kept 8 bases outside the gene matches. There are 16 residues in the CDR3. Germline CDR1 SGHTA, CDR2 FQGTGA. The DNA for the CDR3 is TGTGCCAGCAGCTTAGTGGCTAGCGGGGGAATTAATGAGCAGTTCTTC. Translation: CASSLVASGGINEQFF.